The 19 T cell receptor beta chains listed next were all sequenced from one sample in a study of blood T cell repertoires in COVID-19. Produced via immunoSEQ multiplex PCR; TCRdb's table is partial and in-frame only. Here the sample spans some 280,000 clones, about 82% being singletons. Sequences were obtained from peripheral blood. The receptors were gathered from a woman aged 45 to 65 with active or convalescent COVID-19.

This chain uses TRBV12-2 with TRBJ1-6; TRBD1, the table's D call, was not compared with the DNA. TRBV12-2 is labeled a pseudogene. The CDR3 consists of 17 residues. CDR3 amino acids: CASRLVTGATYNSPLHF. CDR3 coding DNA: TGTGCAAGTCGCTTAGTAACAGGTGCCACCTATAATTCACCCCTCCACTTT.

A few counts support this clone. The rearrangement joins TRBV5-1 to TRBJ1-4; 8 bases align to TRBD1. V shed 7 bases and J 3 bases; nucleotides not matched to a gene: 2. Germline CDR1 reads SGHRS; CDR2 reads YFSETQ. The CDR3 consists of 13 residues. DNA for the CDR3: TGCGCCAGCCGGACAGGGCCTAATGAAAAACTGTTTTTT. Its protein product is CASRTGPNEKLFF.

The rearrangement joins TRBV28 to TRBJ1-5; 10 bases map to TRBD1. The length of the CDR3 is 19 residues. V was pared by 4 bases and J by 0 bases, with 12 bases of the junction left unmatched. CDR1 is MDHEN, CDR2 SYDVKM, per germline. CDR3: CASSSILTGGFYSNQPQHF. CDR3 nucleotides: TGTGCCAGCAGTTCCATTTTGACAGGGGGCTTCTATAGCAATCAGCCCCAGCATTTT.

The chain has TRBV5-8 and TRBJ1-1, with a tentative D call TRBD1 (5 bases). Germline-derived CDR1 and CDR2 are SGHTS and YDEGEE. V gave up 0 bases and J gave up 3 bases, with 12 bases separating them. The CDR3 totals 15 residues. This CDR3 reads CASSLGGAMDTEAFF. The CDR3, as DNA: TGTGCCAGCAGCTTGGGGGGCGCAATGGACACTGAAGCTTTCTTT.

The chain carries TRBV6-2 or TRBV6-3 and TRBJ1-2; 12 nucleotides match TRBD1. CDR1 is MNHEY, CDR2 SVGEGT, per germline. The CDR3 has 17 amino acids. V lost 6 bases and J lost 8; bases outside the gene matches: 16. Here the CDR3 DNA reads TGTGCCAGCAGCAAAACCGGGACAGGGGGCATTGTATCCGGCTACACCTTC. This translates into CASSKTGTGGIVSGYTF.

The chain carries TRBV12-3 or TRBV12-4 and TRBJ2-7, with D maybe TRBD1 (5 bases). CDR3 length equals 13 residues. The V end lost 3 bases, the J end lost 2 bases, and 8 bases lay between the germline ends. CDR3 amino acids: CASSFRATYEQYF. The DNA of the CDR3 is TGTGCCAGCAGTTTCAGGGCGACCTACGAGCAGTACTTC.

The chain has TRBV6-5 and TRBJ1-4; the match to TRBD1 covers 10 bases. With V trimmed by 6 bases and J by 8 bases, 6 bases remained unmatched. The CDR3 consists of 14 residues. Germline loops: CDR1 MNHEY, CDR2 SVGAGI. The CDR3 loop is CASRQDRGLEKLFF. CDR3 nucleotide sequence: TGTGCCAGCAGACAAGACAGGGGGCTCGAAAAACTGTTTTTT.

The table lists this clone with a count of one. CDR3 in DNA: TGTGCCAGCAGTCAAATAGCGGGGGCCTACAATGAGCAGTTCTTC. Its protein is CASSQIAGAYNEQFF. The V gene is TRBV6-5, the J gene TRBJ2-1, with 9 positions matching TRBD2. Germline V gives CDR1 MNHEY, CDR2 SVGAGI. Losses at the gene ends were 5 bases for V and 2 bases for J; bases not matched to a gene: 4. CDR3 length: 15 amino acids.

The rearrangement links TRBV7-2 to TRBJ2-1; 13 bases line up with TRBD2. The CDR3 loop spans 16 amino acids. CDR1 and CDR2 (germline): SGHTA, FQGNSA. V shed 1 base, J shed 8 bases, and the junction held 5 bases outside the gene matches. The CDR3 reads CASSLGRGLAGDEQFF. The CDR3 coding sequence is TGTGCCAGCAGCTTAGGACGCGGACTAGCGGGGGATGAGCAGTTCTTC.

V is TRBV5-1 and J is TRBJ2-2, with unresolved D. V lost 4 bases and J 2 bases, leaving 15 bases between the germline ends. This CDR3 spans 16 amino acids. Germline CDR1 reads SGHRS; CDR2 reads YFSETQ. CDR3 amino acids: CASSPFFSVNTGELFF. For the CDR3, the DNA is TGCGCCAGCAGCCCCTTCTTCAGCGTTAACACCGGGGAGCTGTTTTTT.

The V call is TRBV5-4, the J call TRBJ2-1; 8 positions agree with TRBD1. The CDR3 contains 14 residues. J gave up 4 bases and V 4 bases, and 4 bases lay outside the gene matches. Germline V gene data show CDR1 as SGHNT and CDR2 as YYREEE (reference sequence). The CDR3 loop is CASSRDRSYNEQFF. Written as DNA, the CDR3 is TGTGCCAGCAGCCGGGACAGGAGTTACAATGAGCAGTTCTTC.

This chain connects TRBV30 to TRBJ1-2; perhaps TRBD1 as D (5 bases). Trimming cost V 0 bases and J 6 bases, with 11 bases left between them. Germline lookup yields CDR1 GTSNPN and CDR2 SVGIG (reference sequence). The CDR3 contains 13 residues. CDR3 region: CAWSVQVRDGYTF. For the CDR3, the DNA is TGTGCCTGGAGTGTACAGGTTAGGGATGGCTACACCTTC. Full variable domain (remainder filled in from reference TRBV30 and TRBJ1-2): SQTIHQWPATLVQPVGSPLSLECTVEGTSNPNLYWYRQAAGRGLQLLFYSVGIGQISSEVPQNLSASRPQDRQFILSSKKLLLSDSGFYLCAWSVQVRDGYTFGSGTRLTVV.

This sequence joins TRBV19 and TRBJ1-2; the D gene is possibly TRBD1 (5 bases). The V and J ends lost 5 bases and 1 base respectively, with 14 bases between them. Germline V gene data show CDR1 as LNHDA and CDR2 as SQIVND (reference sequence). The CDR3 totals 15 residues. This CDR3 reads CASSSGQGGNYGYTF. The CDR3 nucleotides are TGTGCCAGTAGTTCGGGGCAGGGAGGTAACTATGGCTACACCTTC.

In nucleotides, the CDR3 is TGTGCCATCAGAACGGGACAGGGTCTCCCCGAGGCTTTCTTT. This codes for CAIRTGQGLPEAFF. The V and J genes are TRBV10-3 and TRBJ1-1; 9 bases map to TRBD1. The germline V gene has CDR1 ENHRY and CDR2 SYGVKD. With 6 bases clipped from V and 11 bases from J, the junction kept 13 bases outside the gene matches. This CDR3 is 14 amino acids long.

The CDR3 region has the DNA TGTGCCAGCAGCGTACAGGGTGATCGACAGTACTTC. It translates to CASSVQGDRQYF. The chain is built from TRBV9 and TRBJ2-7, with D maybe TRBD1 (5 bases). CDR1 and CDR2 (germline): SGDLS, YYNGEE. The CDR3 totals 12 residues. The V and J ends lost 1 base and 10 bases respectively, with 12 bases between them.

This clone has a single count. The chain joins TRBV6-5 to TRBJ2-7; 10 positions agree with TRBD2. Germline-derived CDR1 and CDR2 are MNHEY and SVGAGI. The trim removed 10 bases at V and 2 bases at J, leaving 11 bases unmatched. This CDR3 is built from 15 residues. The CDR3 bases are TGTGCCACATGGGGATCGGGACTAGCGACCTACGAGCAGTACTTC. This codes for CATWGSGLATYEQYF.

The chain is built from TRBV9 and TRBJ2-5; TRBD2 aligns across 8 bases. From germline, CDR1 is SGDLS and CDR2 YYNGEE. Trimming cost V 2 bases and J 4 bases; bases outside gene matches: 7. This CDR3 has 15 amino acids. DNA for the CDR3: TGTGCCAGCAGCGTGTCGGGGGGGCGAAGAGAGACCCAGTACTTC. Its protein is CASSVSGGRRETQYF.

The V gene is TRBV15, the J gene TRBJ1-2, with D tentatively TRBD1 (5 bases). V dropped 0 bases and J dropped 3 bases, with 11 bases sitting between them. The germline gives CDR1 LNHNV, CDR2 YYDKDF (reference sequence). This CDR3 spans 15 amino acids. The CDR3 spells CATSRDLLGDYGYTF. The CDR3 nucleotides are TGTGCCACCAGCAGAGATCTCTTAGGGGACTATGGCTACACCTTC.

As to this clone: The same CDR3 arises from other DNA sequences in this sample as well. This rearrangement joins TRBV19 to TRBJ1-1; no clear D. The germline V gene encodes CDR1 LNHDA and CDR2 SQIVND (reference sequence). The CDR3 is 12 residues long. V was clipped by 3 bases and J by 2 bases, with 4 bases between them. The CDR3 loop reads CASSILNTEAFF. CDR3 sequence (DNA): TGTGCCAGTAGTATCCTAAACACTGAAGCTTTCTTT.